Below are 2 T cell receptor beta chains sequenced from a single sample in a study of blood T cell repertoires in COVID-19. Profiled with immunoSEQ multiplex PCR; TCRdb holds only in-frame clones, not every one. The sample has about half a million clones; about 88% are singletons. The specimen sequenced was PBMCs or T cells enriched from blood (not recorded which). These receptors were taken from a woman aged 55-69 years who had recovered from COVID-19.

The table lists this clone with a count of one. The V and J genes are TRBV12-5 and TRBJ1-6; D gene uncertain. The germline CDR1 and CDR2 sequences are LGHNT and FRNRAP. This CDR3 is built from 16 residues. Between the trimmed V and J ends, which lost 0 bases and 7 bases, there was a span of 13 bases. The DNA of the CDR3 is TGTGCTAGTGGTTTGGTATTGAGAGGGCGGAATTCACCCCTCCACTTT. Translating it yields CASGLVLRGRNSPLHF.

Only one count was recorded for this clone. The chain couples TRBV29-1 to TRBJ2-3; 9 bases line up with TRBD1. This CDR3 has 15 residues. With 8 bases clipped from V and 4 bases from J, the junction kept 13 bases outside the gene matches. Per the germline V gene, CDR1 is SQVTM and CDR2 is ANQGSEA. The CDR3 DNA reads TGCAGCTTTACCCCCGGGACAGGGCCCCCAGATACGCAGTATTTT. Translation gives CSFTPGTGPPDTQYF.